Included here is one T cell receptor (beta chain) sequence, with context. This clonotype has a single count. Its recognized antigen is unknown. Per-base qualities were not stored, and no clone one base away is much larger. One read alone lends weak support. The sample comes from a study of regulatory T cells in long-lasting Graves disease (dated by TCRdb to the early 2020s). At the level of the whole study: Patients with newly diagnosed Graves' disease had been on antithyroid drugs for under 3 months. A total of roughly 33 samples were covered by TCR sequencing, comprising around 13 persistent and around 20 newly diagnosed Graves' disease patients. Peripheral blood TCR sequencing and RNA sequencing compared persistent Graves' disease patients with newly diagnosed Graves' disease patients. The study took place in China and was registered as a clinical trial.

Summary of the overall study and its limitations: The small sample size was acknowledged by the authors as a limitation that may reduce accuracy. Because the primary lesion, thyroid tissue, could not be accessed, the study looked at peripheral blood alone. A larger number of public clonotypes was shared among persistent patients (about 2,700) than among newly diagnosed patients (more than 850). Lower TCR Shannon entropy and fewer highly expanded clones were observed in persistent Graves' disease patients than in newly diagnosed patients, which suggested clonal expansion. Only the TCR beta chain was sequenced and analyzed. TRBV28, TRBJ1-2 and TRBJ2-5 were preferentially used in persistent disease, while TRBV20-1 and TRBJ2-1 were favored in newly diagnosed disease.

The library came from multiplex PCR. TCRdb lists the instrument as Illumina HiSeq 4000. TCR beta libraries were built with iRepertoire HTBI primers and Arm-PCR amplification of CDR3 regions. Before sequencing, the PCR products went through gel purification. Turning to the authors' computational methods: Gene usage analysis of CDR3 amino acid clonotypes used the 55 to 65 TRBV and fewer than 15 TRBJ segments found across samples. COPE and FqMerger were used to merge filtered high-quality paired reads into contigs. BLAST was used to align contigs to IMGT TRBV, TRBD and TRBJ reference genes, with CDR3 defined following IMGT. Any clonotype with a frequency above 0.1% was counted as a highly expanded clone. Shannon entropy served as the measure of repertoire diversity, while the Gini coefficient captured V-J evenness. Public clonotypes were defined as clonotypes shared by more than one individual. The public reads were run again by TCRdb, first through fastp at Q25 and then through MiXCR, and only productive beta chains were kept. Every CDR3 protein is listed once, alongside the most common genes and DNA of its rows. TCRdb, not the authors, supplied the V and J calls. The sample table holds 620,000 or so distinct CDR3 sequences, of which under 20% were seen once. The ten top clones hold 15% to 20% of the sample.

The sample's time point label, in plain terms: newly diagnosed GD, antithyroid drugs for less than 3 months. For both TCR sequencing and RNA sequencing, RNA was extracted from PBMCs in TRIzol. Graves' disease was diagnosed according to American Thyroid Association guidelines. Patients were recruited from an endocrinology department in Xi'an, China. From each patient, around 8.3 milliliters of peripheral blood was collected into an EDTA anticoagulant tube. Ficoll Paque Plus density gradient separation was used to isolate PBMCs, and no additional T cell sorting was done. An Agilent 2100 Bioanalyzer and agarose gel were used to check RNA quality, and a NanoDrop 2000 was used to measure RNA concentration. The germline V gene provides CDR1 MNHNS and CDR2 SASEGT. The CDR3 starts with the cysteine, ends with the phenylalanine, and has 14 residues. The entry retains the CDR3 DNA only, 42 bases that are in frame from base 1. Unmatched junction bases come to 8, with V trimmed by 5 bases and J by 7 bases.

The same specimen was also included in a second study, on T cells in Graves' hyperthyroidism and ophthalmopathy. As noted in the second study: Stable Graves' hyperthyroidism was defined as no progression to ophthalmopathy during 18 months of follow-up. The hyperthyroidism patients were between 18 and 65 years old and newly diagnosed, with a disease duration of less than 2 months. Any patient with an uncontrolled infection, another autoimmune disease, pregnancy or lactation was excluded. Diagnoses relied on clinical symptoms, serum thyroxine and TRAb, thyroid ultrasound and orbital computed tomography. A first-round RT-PCR of the TCR CDR3 used the HTBI primer set with the Qiagen OneStep RT-PCR kit. Most expanded thyroid clonotypes (frequency above 0.001) were also detected in blood, a finding suggesting that blood repertoires may reflect thyroid immune responses. A model built on a 13 V-J signature distinguished ophthalmopathy from stable hyperthyroidism, reaching about 88% sensitivity and about 81% specificity in cross-validation and 80%/75% in testing. In validation, the model predicted progression to ophthalmopathy with approximately 70% sensitivity and roughly 75% specificity, a median of 6.5 months before onset. To identify distinguishing TCR V-J signatures, a discovery cohort of 95 to 100 patients was used, comprising some 45 with Graves' ophthalmopathy and some 60 with stable Graves' hyperthyroidism. Prospective prediction of ophthalmopathy was tested in an independent validation cohort of 18 hyperthyroidism patients and 15 to 17 patients who later progressed to ophthalmopathy. The approximately 97 discovery patients were randomly divided into training and test sets at a 7:3 ratio. In addition, the study compared T-cell repertoires in thyroid tissue and in blood from roughly 6 Graves' hyperthyroidism patients. After sampling, hyperthyroidism patients received methimazole starting at 30 mg daily, and ophthalmopathy patients received high-dose intravenous methylprednisolone. Libraries were constructed in a second round of multiplex PCR, after which size selection and purification were performed. The libraries were sequenced on an Illumina HiSeq2000 using paired-end 100 bp reads. SOAPnuke was used to process the raw data, throwing out any read that contained adapters or uncalled bases, had a mean Phred below 15, or lacked an exact constant-primer or identifier match. High-quality paired reads were merged with COPE v1.2.5, and unique nucleotide sequences were defined as clonotypes. Clonotypes were aligned to IMGT TRBV, TRBD and TRBJ reference segments using MiTCR v1.1. Analysis was restricted to V-J combinations with a frequency above 0.0001, which covered roughly 99% of repertoires. A TCS score was defined as the ratio of F50 (clonal expansion) to E x V (chaos), with BLOSUM62-based TCRdist applied between CDR3 peptides within each V-J. Welch's t-statistics and random forest reduced roughly 540 V-J features to about 12, which were used in a naive Bayes classifier (R e1071). Sample size was not statistically predetermined, and blinding of investigators to group allocation was not performed. The paper reports TCR Vbeta CDR3 sequencing of some 140 peripheral blood samples: around 41 ophthalmopathy, 75 to 80 hyperthyroidism and 17 progressor patients.

The origin of this receptor is a woman under 40 with Graves disease. Donor details come from another sample of the same person, matched by shared clones. The sequenced sample was peripheral blood mononuclear cells (PBMCs), obtained at new diagnosis, from a patient treated with antithyroid drugs. The chain links TRBV6-1 with TRBJ2-1, and TRBD2 aligns with 7 junction nucleotides. The sequenced DNA: TGTGCCAGCAGTCAAATCAGGGAGGGGAATGAGCAGTTCTTC. This translates into CASSQIREGNEQFF.